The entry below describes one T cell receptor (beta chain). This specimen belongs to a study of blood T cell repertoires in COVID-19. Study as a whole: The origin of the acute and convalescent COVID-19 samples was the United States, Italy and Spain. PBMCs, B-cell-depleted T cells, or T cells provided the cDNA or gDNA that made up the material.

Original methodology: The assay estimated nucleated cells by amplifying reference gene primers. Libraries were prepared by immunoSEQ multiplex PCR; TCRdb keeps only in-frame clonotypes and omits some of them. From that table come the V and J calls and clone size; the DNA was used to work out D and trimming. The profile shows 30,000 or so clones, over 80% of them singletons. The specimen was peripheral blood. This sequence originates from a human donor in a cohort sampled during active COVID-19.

CDR3 DNA: TGTGCCAGCAGTTCTGGTGGTTGGCGGGAGAGCTCCTACGAGCAGTACGTC. This codes for CASSSGGWRESSYEQYV. The J gene is TRBJ2-7, the V gene TRBV5-6; TRBD2 agrees at 7 bases. Germline V CDR1 and CDR2: SGHDT, YYEEEE. With 5 bases clipped from V and 0 bases from J, the junction kept 14 bases outside the gene matches. This CDR3 contains 17 residues.